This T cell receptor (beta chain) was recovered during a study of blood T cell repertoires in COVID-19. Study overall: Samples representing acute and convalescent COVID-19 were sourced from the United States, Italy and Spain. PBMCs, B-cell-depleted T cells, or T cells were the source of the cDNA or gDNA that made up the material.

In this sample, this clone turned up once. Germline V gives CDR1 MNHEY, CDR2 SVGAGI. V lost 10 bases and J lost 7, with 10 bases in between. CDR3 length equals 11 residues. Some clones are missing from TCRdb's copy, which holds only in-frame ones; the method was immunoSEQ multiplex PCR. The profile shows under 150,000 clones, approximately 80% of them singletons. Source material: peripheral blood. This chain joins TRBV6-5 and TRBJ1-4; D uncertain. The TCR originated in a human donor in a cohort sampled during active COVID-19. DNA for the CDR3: TGTGCCACCGGAAAGCGTGAAAAACTGTTTTTT. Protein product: CATGKREKLFF.